The rows below give T cell receptor beta chains drawn from one sample of a study of blood T cell repertoires in COVID-19. The data were produced by immunoSEQ multiplex PCR, yet TCRdb's version contains in-frame clones alone and is incomplete. The profile shows about 99,000 clones, 79% of them singletons. The source material was peripheral blood. All receptors derive from a woman of 80 years or more with active or convalescent COVID-19. The CDR3 runs from the conserved cysteine through the conserved F or W. A D gene is named only where the DNA matches it firmly. A row's size may be missing; if present it is once, few, many or a size class.

v_gene	abundance	d_gene	j_gene	CDR3nt	CDR3aa
TRBV7-9	few	TRBD1	TRBJ2-2	TGTGCCAGCAGCTGGACCGGGACAGGGAACACCGGGGAGCTGTTTTTT	CASSWTGTGNTGELFF
TRBV2	NA	NA	TRBJ1-1	TGTGCCAGCAGTTCAAATCAGGGGACTGAAGCTTTCTTT	CASSSNQGTEAFF
TRBV6-6	NA	TRBD1	TRBJ1-4	TGTGCCAGCAGACCTTTGGGGACAGGGTCTAATGAAAAACTGTTTTTT	CASRPLGTGSNEKLFF
TRBV4-2	NA	TRBD1	TRBJ1-5	TGTGCCAGCAGCCCCGGGACAGGGGAACAGCCCCAGCATTTT	CASSPGTGEQPQHF
TRBV7-2	NA	NA	TRBJ2-7	TGTGCCAGCAGCTTAGACGGGAGAGGCGACGAGCAGTACTTC	CASSLDGRGDEQYF
TRBV2	NA	TRBD2	TRBJ2-1	TGTGCCAGCAGTCCCGGCTCGGGACTAGACTACAATGAGCAGTTCTTC	CASSPGSGLDYNEQFF
TRBV7-9	few	NA	TRBJ2-2	TGTGCCAGCAGCTTGCCAGGCTCGAACACCGGGGAGCTGTTTTTT	CASSLPGSNTGELFF
TRBV6-2/TRBV6-3	few	TRBD2	TRBJ2-7	TGTGCCAGCAGTTACTCGAGGACGGGGGAGCGGGAGGCCTCCTACGAGCAGTACTTC	CASSYSRTGEREASYEQYF
TRBV27	few	TRBD1	TRBJ2-7	TGTGCCAGCAGTCCCTCATACCCCGGGACAGGGGGCGAATACGAGCAGTACTTC	CASSPSYPGTGGEYEQYF
TRBV6-6	NA	NA	TRBJ1-1	TGTGCCAGCACACCAAGGGGCAGTACGGTGTACACTGAAGCTTTCTTT	CASTPRGSTVYTEAFF
TRBV2	NA	NA	TRBJ2-3	TGTGCCAGCAGTGTGATGGCGGGGGATACGCAGTATTTT	CASSVMAGDTQYF
TRBV7-2	NA	NA	TRBJ2-7	TGTGCCAGCAGCCCCGGGCCGGGAGCCAACGAGCAGTACTTC	CASSPGPGANEQYF
TRBV5-8	NA	TRBD1	TRBJ2-1	TGTGCCAGCAGCTTGGGGACAGGCTACAATGAGCAGTTCTTC	CASSLGTGYNEQFF
TRBV6-2/TRBV6-3	NA	TRBD2	TRBJ2-1	TGTGCCAGCAGCTCTCAACTAGCGGTTGAGCAGTTCTTC	CASSSQLAVEQFF
TRBV18	NA	TRBD1	TRBJ2-6	TGTGCCAGCTCGCCTACAGGGGTCTCTGGGGCCAACGTCCTGACTTTC	CASSPTGVSGANVLTF